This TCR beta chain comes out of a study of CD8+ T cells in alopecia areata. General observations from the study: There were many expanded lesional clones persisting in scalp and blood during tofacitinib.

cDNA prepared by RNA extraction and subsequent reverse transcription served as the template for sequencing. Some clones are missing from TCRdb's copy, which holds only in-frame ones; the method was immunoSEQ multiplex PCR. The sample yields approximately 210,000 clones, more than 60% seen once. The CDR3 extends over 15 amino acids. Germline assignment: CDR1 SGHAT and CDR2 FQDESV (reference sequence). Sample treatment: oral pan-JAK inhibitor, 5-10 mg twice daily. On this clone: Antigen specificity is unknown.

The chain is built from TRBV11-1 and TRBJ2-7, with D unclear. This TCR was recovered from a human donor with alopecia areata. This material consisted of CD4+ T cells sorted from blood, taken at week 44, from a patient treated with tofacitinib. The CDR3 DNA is TGTGCGGCCGCTCCCCACCTGCTACAGACATACGAGCAGTACTTC. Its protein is CAAAPHLLQTYEQYF.